This T cell receptor (beta chain) was sequenced during a study of pediatric ulcerative colitis. Notes on the study in general: A couple of patients had blood samples with substantially reduced template counts. All ulcerative colitis patients, but no controls, carried a couple of rectal clonotypes.

Libraries were prepared by immunoSEQ multiplex PCR; TCRdb keeps only in-frame clonotypes and omits some of them. The data hold around 64,000 clones, with about three quarters observed a single time. As to this clone: Its target is unknown.

V shed 1 base, J shed 8 bases, and the junction held 9 bases outside the gene matches. The CDR3 is made up of 16 amino acids. Germline lookup yields CDR1 SEHNR and CDR2 FQNEAQ (reference sequence). This receptor was taken from a boy aged 5-17 years with moderate ulcerative colitis. The material sequenced was blood. The chain combines TRBV7-9 with TRBJ2-1, with 9 bases lining up with TRBD2. CDR3 coding DNA: TGTGCCAGCAGCTTAGGAGGGCGGGGGGGCAAGGATGAGCAGTTCTTC. It yields the protein CASSLGGRGGKDEQFF.